This TCR beta chain came from a study of blood T cell repertoires in COVID-19. This CDR3 spans 14 amino acids. Trimming removed 6 bases from V and 1 base from J, with 12 bases in between. Germline CDR1 SNHLY, CDR2 FYNNEI. This clone was detected only once. Generated by immunoSEQ multiplex PCR, the TCRdb table keeps only in-frame clones and is missing some. The sample lists around 120,000 clones, just under 85% seen once, with roughly 7% in the top ten. Sequencing was done on a sample of peripheral blood. The rearrangement joins TRBV2 to TRBJ1-1; a weak D match, TRBD1 (6 bases). The source is a man between 65 and 85 years old with active or convalescent COVID-19. The CDR3 DNA sequence: TGTGCCAGCAGGGTCAGGGGCTGGAACACTGAAGCTTTCTTT. It encodes CASRVRGWNTEAFF.